Listed here is a single TCR beta chain. The sample originates from a study of preoperative IRX-2 immunotherapy in early breast cancer. This CDR3 spans 13 amino acids. After removal of 6 bases from V and 4 bases from J, the junction contained 3 bases not matched to a gene. Treatment: preoperative locoregional IRX-2 cytokine immunotherapy. Samples came from a phase Ib trial of preoperative locoregional IRX-2 cytokine immunotherapy. Only in-frame clones appear in the TCRdb table, and some are missing; sequencing was by immunoSEQ multiplex PCR. The sample lists roughly 93,000 clones, roughly 89% occurring once.

The rearrangement joins TRBV6-7 to TRBJ2-3; 8 bases align to TRBD1. TRBV6-7 falls under the ORF class, with uncertain function. Sequences were derived from tumor tissue, sampled after IRX-2 immunotherapy. The TCR sequence derives from a human donor with breast cancer. This CDR3 is CASRDRAADTQYF. The DNA for the CDR3 is TGTGCCAGCAGGGACAGGGCAGCAGATACGCAGTATTTT.